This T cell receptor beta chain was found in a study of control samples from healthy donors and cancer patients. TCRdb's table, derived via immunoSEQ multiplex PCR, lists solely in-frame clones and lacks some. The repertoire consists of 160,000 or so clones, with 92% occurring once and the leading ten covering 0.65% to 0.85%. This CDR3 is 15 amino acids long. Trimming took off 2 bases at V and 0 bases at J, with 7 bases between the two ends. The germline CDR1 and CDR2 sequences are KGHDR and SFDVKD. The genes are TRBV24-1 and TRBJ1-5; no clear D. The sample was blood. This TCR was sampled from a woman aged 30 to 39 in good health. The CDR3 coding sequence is TGTGCCACCAGTGATTCGGGAAGTAGCAATCAGCCCCAGCATTTT. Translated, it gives CATSDSGSSNQPQHF.